This T cell receptor (beta chain) was captured by sequencing in a study of human T cells and chemical hapten exposure. The time point denotes: healthy volunteer bleed at 2 weeks. Total RNA extraction was carried out from unfractionated whole blood. TCRdb used MiXCR to reprocess the RACE reads, holding one entry per CDR3 protein. Of more than 70,000 distinct CDR3 sequences detected, roughly 8% appear once; the ten largest clones hold about 3.1%. Trimming cost V 1 base and J 7 bases, with 9 bases left between them. Germline CDR1 and CDR2: SGHDT and YYEEEE. This CDR3 region has 13 residues. Sequencing input: whole blood. The chain links TRBV5-6 to TRBJ1-5; D uncertain. The receptor was derived from a female donor in good health. Some clones in this sample may be carry-over from other donors' samples. This chain's CDR3 is CASSLTPGQPQHF. CDR3 DNA sequence: TGTGCCAGCAGCTTGACTCCCGGCCAGCCCCAGCATTTT. The variable domain in full, completed from reference TRBV5-6 and TRBJ1-5, reads DAGVTQSPTHLIKTRGQQVTLRCSPKSGHDTVSWYQQALGQGPQFIFQYYEEEERQRGNFPDRFSGHQFPNYSSELNVNALLLGDSALYLCASSLTPGQPQHFGDGTRLSIL.